This entry is about one T cell receptor (beta chain). The antigen remains undetermined. The ends lost 3 bases at V and 6 bases at J; junction bases unmatched: 12. CDR3 length: 16 amino acids. Germline-derived CDR1 and CDR2 are SGHNT and YYREEE (reference sequence). The data are from a study of OX40 agonist ivuxolimab in advanced cancers. Overall study context: From about 23 to 85 years was the age range, with a mean of approximately 63 years, and roughly 83% were male.

Findings and limits, study-wide: Clones of CD4+ and CD8+ blood T cells grew by week 6 at doses of 0.1 to 3.0 mg/kg. In the expanded peripheral T cells, antigen specificity was never determined. Average numbers of expanded clones were greater in CD8+ T cells than in CD4+.

The assay was immunoSEQ multiplex PCR, and TCRdb's table has in-frame clones only and misses some. In the table there are some 44,000 clones, approximately 86% of which are singletons. The sample was CD4+ or CD8+ T cells sorted from blood, taken in a trial of the OX40 agonist ivuxolimab. This sequence joins TRBV5-4 and TRBJ2-7, with TRBD1 identical over 10 bases. The sequence came from an adult with an advanced solid tumor such as melanoma, head and neck, liver or kidney cancer. CDR3 loop: CASSSHTGTGALEQYF. The CDR3 coding sequence is TGTGCCAGCAGCTCACATACCGGGACAGGGGCTCTCGAGCAGTACTTC.